These 23 T cell receptor beta chains came from one sample sequenced in a study of regulatory T cells in long-lasting Graves disease. Stated time point: persistent/refractory GD, antithyroid drugs over 5 years with positive TRAb. Researchers made the TCR library from RNA that was extracted from PBMCs. Both iRepertoire HTBI primers and Arm-PCR of CDR3 regions were used to build the TCR beta libraries. TCRdb re-called the multiplex PCR reads through MiXCR, storing one row per CDR3 protein. Here the sample spans over 350,000 distinct CDR3 sequences, about a fifth being singletons. Sequencing was performed on peripheral blood mononuclear cells (PBMCs), taken when the disease was refractory, from a patient treated with antithyroid drugs. The receptors here all came from a female donor with Graves disease.

This clonotype was counted between two and nine times. The chain couples TRBV20-1 to TRBJ2-7; perhaps TRBD2 as D (5 bases). The germline CDR1 and CDR2 sequences are DFQATT and SNEGSKA (reference sequence). V was clipped by 6 bases and J by 0 bases, with 15 bases between them. The CDR3 is made up of 14 amino acids. Here the CDR3 DNA reads TGCAGTGCACTAGGTCCAACGGGCTCCTACGAGCAGTACTTC. It specifies CSALGPTGSYEQYF.

This chain uses TRBV20-1 with TRBJ2-3, with D uncertain. Trimming shortened V by 1 base and J by 2 bases, and 7 bases separated the two germline ends. The CDR3 runs to 13 residues. Looked up from germline, CDR1 is DFQATT and CDR2 is SNEGSKA (reference sequence). The DNA of the CDR3 is TGCAGTGCTAGAGTGGCCAACACAGATACGCAGTATTTT. It is translated as CSARVANTDTQYF.

This clonotype has ten or more counts. The chain carries TRBV3-1 and TRBJ2-5; D gene uncertain. The V end was cut by 1 base, the J end by 5 bases, with 11 bases between. Per the germline V gene, CDR1 is LGHDT and CDR2 is YNNKEL (reference sequence). This CDR3 region has 14 residues. The CDR3 here is CASSQVETRETQYF. CDR3 in DNA: TGTGCCAGCAGCCAAGTCGAAACAAGGGAGACCCAGTACTTC.

This chain joins TRBV6-1 and TRBJ2-7; TRBD1 agrees at 8 bases. V shed 7 bases and J 3 bases; nucleotides not matched to a gene: 8. Germline CDR1 is MNHNS and CDR2 is SASEGT. This CDR3 region has 14 residues. CDR3 loop: CASTHPDRDYEQYF. The CDR3 nucleotides read TGTGCCAGCACCCATCCGGACAGGGACTACGAGCAGTACTTC.

This chain joins TRBV29-1 and TRBJ2-7, with a tentative D call TRBD1 (6 bases). The CDR3 totals 12 residues. The V end lost 6 bases, the J end lost 0 bases, and 9 bases lay between the germline ends. Looked up from germline, CDR1 is SQVTM and CDR2 is ANQGSEA. The CDR3 DNA reads TGCAGCGTCCGGGACAACTCCTACGAGCAGTACTTC. This sequence encodes CSVRDNSYEQYF.

The chain combines TRBV9 with TRBJ2-1, with D unresolved. The CDR3 covers 13 residues. From germline, CDR1 is SGDLS and CDR2 YYNGEE. Deletions cut 0 bases from V and 6 bases from J, with 7 bases between. The CDR3 sequence is CASSVEDFNEQFF. Written as DNA, the CDR3 is TGTGCCAGCAGCGTAGAAGACTTCAATGAGCAGTTCTTC.

This clonotype occurred a few times. This chain links TRBV30 with TRBJ2-7; tentative D call: TRBD1 (5 bases). The germline V gene encodes CDR1 GTSNPN and CDR2 SVGIG (reference sequence). This CDR3 is 14 amino acids long. Between the trimmed V and J ends, which lost 5 bases and 1 base, there was a span of 15 bases. CDR3 sequence (DNA): TGTGCCTGGGCTACCCAGGGTTTGTCCTACGAGCAGTACTTC. Translation: CAWATQGLSYEQYF.

The chain joins TRBV11-3 to TRBJ2-7; TRBD2 matches at 7 bases. Germline-derived CDR1 and CDR2 are SGHNT and YENEEA. This CDR3 comprises 14 residues. Trimming took 4 bases from V and 3 from J; bases not matched to a gene: 6. For the CDR3, the DNA is TGTGCCAGCAGCTCTGGGGGGGGGGACTACGAGCAGTACTTC. Translated: CASSSGGGDYEQYF. Together with reference TRBV11-3 and TRBJ2-7, the CDR3 gives the full variable domain: EAGVVQSPRYKIIEKKQPVAFWCNPISGHNTLYWYLQNLGQGPELLIRYENEEAVDDSQLPKDRFSAERLKGVDSTLKIQPAELGDSAVYLCASSSGGGDYEQYFGPGTRLTVT.

A word on this clonotype: A much more abundant neighbour one base away suggests this may be a read error. A read error is likely, as this CDR3 ends without the conserved phenylalanine or tryptophan. The chain uses TRBV12-3 or TRBV12-4 and TRBJ2-1, with 9 bases lining up with TRBD1. Trimming at V came to 5 bases and at J to 8 bases, leaving 7 bases not matched to a gene. The CDR3 length is 14 residues. The DNA of the CDR3 is TGTGCCAGCAGTGGGACAGGGTTCGCGGATGAGCAGTTCCTC. This sequence encodes CASSGTGFADEQFL.

Concerning this clonotype: The final CDR3 position lacks the conserved phenylalanine or tryptophan, pointing to a likely read error. This rearrangement joins TRBV20-1 to TRBJ1-2; D is ambiguous. Germline CDR1 is DFQATT and CDR2 is SNEGSKA (reference sequence). The CDR3 spans 11 residues. Trimming took off 6 bases at V and 8 bases at J, with 13 bases between the two ends. In DNA form, the CDR3 reads TGCAGTGCCCCTACCCCCCCGGGCTACACCCTC. Protein product: CSAPTPPGYTL.

This clonotype was detected a few times. V usage is TRBV20-1 and J usage is TRBJ1-2, with 9 nucleotides matching TRBD1. V lost 1 base to trimming and J lost 3 bases; unmatched junction nucleotides: 9. The CDR3 is 16 residues long. Per the germline V gene, CDR1 is DFQATT and CDR2 is SNEGSKA (reference sequence). This CDR3 is CSARGILRTGDYGYTF. The CDR3 DNA follows: TGCAGTGCTAGAGGTATTTTAAGGACAGGGGACTATGGCTACACCTTC.

This clonotype was recorded a few times. The rearrangement uses TRBV2 and TRBJ2-7; the D is unclear. The CDR3 spans 12 residues. From germline, CDR1 is SNHLY and CDR2 FYNNEI. V shed 3 bases and J shed 2 bases, with 5 bases lying between them. For the CDR3, the DNA is TGTGCCAGCAGTGATCTCCCCTACGAGCAGTACTTC. Protein sequence: CASSDLPYEQYF.

This clonotype was seen repeatedly, ten times or more. The chain couples TRBV12-3 or TRBV12-4 to TRBJ2-2; 11 bases match TRBD2. V was pared by 3 bases and J by 6 bases, with 6 bases of the junction left unmatched. This CDR3 region has 16 residues. The CDR3 is CASSLGLAGGSGELFF. Here the CDR3 DNA reads TGTGCCAGCAGTTTGGGGCTAGCGGGAGGCTCCGGGGAGCTGTTTTTT.

This clonotype showed up just a few times. The chain has TRBV27 and TRBJ1-1; D not certain. Trimming cost V 2 bases and J 6 bases, with 13 bases left between them. Germline CDR1 is MNHEY and CDR2 is SMNVEV (reference sequence). This CDR3 has 14 residues. The chain's CDR3 is CASSLTMGRAEAFF. DNA of the CDR3: TGTGCCAGCAGTTTAACTATGGGAAGGGCTGAAGCTTTCTTT.

The rearrangement joins TRBV20-1 to TRBJ2-7, with 9 positions matching TRBD2. The CDR3 spans 14 residues. Per germline, CDR1 DFQATT and CDR2 SNEGSKA (reference sequence). Germline trimming cut 3 bases from V and 3 bases from J; bases unmatched to any gene: 6. CDR3 sequence: CSARIAGGGYEQYF. The CDR3 DNA is TGCAGTGCTAGGATCGCGGGAGGGGGCTACGAGCAGTACTTC.

The V and J genes are TRBV28 and TRBJ2-1, with D tentatively TRBD2 (6 bases). Trimming left V 3 bases short and J 7 bases short, with 13 bases between. CDR1 and CDR2 from the germline V gene are MDHEN and SYDVKM. The CDR3 sequence is 14 residues long. The CDR3 is CASSLAGSGNEQFF. In nucleotides, the CDR3 is TGTGCCAGCAGTTTGGCGGGGTCAGGTAATGAGCAGTTCTTC.

The rearrangement uses TRBV7-2 and TRBJ2-6; D not resolved. CDR1 is SGHTA and CDR2 is FQGNSA in the germline V gene. The V gene lost 8 bases and the J gene lost 0 bases, with 11 bases spanning the gap. The length of the CDR3 is 15 residues. The CDR3 nucleotides are TGTGCCAGCCGGGTAGACTCCTCTGGGGCCAACGTCCTGACTTTC. Its protein is CASRVDSSGANVLTF.

This clonotype has a count of ten or more. This chain links TRBV20-1 with TRBJ2-5; TRBD2 matches at 7 bases. V was pared by 6 bases and J by 0 bases, with 10 bases of the junction left unmatched. The CDR3 length is 15 residues. Germline V gene sequence: CDR1 DFQATT, CDR2 SNEGSKA (reference sequence). CDR3 bases: TGCAGTGCAAATAGAGGGAGCGGGAACCAAGAGACCCAGTACTTC. It is translated as CSANRGSGNQETQYF.

J is TRBJ2-6 and V is TRBV7-8; a possible D gene is TRBD1 (6 bases). Germline V lookup: CDR1 SGHVS, CDR2 FQNEAQ. This CDR3 is 19 amino acids long. The ends were cut back, 6 bases at V and 0 bases at J, with 21 bases in the middle. The CDR3 sequence: CASRGDTGTDFSGANVLTF. The DNA for the CDR3 is TGTGCCAGCAGGGGGGACACGGGCACCGACTTCTCTGGGGCCAACGTCCTGACTTTC. The whole variable domain, filled in from reference TRBV7-8 and TRBJ2-6, reads GAGVSQSPRYKVAKRGQDVALRCDPISGHVSLFWYQQALGQGPEFLTYFQNEAQLDKSGLPSDRFFAERPEGSVSTLKIQRTQQEDSAVYLCASRGDTGTDFSGANVLTFGAGSRLTVL.

This clonotype has just a few counts. CDR3 sequence (DNA): TGTGCCAGCAGAGACCGTGGACACCGCCACTACGAGCAGTACTTC. It codes for CASRDRGHRHYEQYF. The J gene is TRBJ2-7, the V gene TRBV6-1; TRBD1 is a possible D gene (5 bases). V dropped 6 bases and J dropped 3 bases, with 18 bases sitting between them. The germline V gene has CDR1 MNHNS and CDR2 SASEGT. This CDR3 is 15 amino acids long.

This clonotype was seen ten or more times. The rearrangement uses TRBV7-2 and TRBJ2-7; TRBD2 agrees at 9 bases. V trimming: 6 bases; J trimming: 0 bases; junction bases outside the gene matches: 6. CDR3 length: 15 amino acids. Germline V gives CDR1 SGHTA, CDR2 FQGNSA. DNA for the CDR3: TGTGCCAGCAGAGCTGCGGGAGGGCCCTCCTACGAGCAGTACTTC. It codes for CASRAAGGPSYEQYF.

This clonotype occurred many times. The V and J genes are TRBV20-1 and TRBJ1-6; possibly TRBD1 for D (5 bases). The CDR3 runs 15 residues. V lost 0 bases to trimming and J lost 6 bases, with 12 bases between them. Germline V gene lookup returns CDR1 DFQATT and CDR2 SNEGSKA (reference sequence). CDR3 in DNA: TGCAGTGCTAGAGACAACCGGGGCCTTAATTCACCCCTCCACTTT. Amino acids: CSARDNRGLNSPLHF.

This clonotype has a count of ten or more. The V and J genes are TRBV20-1 and TRBJ1-4; D is undetermined. The length of the CDR3 is 14 residues. V gave up 3 bases and J gave up 10 bases, with 18 bases separating them. Germline CDR1 and CDR2: DFQATT and SNEGSKA (reference sequence). This chain's CDR3 is CSASPDQLGGKLFF. CDR3 nucleotides: TGCAGTGCTAGCCCGGATCAGCTAGGTGGAAAACTGTTTTTT.